One and the same sample provided the 10 T cell receptor beta chains below, sequenced in a study of regulatory T cells in long-lasting Graves disease (dated by TCRdb to the early 2020s). The method was multiplex PCR. Sequencer: Illumina HiSeq 4000. iRepertoire HTBI primers and Arm-PCR amplification of CDR3 regions were used to construct TCR beta libraries. The public reads were run again by TCRdb, first through fastp at Q25 and then through MiXCR, and only productive beta chains were kept. Identical CDR3 proteins give one entry, which carries the most common genes and DNA. This sample has roughly 400,000 distinct CDR3 sequences in its table, and less than 25% of those were observed once. The ten most abundant clones make up around 20% of the sample. Explained via the paper, the time point label denotes: persistent/refractory GD, antithyroid drugs over 5 years with positive TRAb. RNA was extracted from PBMCs in TRIzol for both TCR sequencing and RNA sequencing.

This specimen consisted of peripheral blood mononuclear cells (PBMCs), obtained when the disease was refractory, from a patient treated with antithyroid drugs. Receptors were obtained from a female donor with Graves disease.

V and J are TRBV6-5 and TRBJ1-1; D not resolved. This CDR3 is built from 16 residues. Trimming cost V 0 bases and J 3 bases, with 14 bases left between them. Germline V gene sequence: CDR1 MNHEY, CDR2 SVGAGI. CDR3 residues: CASSYSLTPWDTEAFF. The DNA for the CDR3 is TGTGCCAGCAGTTACTCCTTAACCCCGTGGGACACTGAAGCTTTCTTT.

This clonotype was seen ten or more times. V and J are TRBV10-3 and TRBJ2-2, with a possible D match to TRBD1 (5 bases). The CDR3 totals 12 residues. CDR1 ENHRY and CDR2 SYGVKD come from the germline V gene. Trimming removed 8 bases at V and 3 bases at J, with 7 bases between. The CDR3 here is CAIVTDTGELFF. The DNA for the CDR3 is TGTGCCATCGTGACAGACACCGGGGAGCTGTTTTTT.

This clonotype appeared many times. The V call is TRBV7-8, the J call TRBJ1-5; a possible D gene is TRBD1 (6 bases). Germline V gene sequence: CDR1 SGHVS, CDR2 FQNEAQ. V lost 1 base to trimming and J lost 1 base, with 11 bases between them. The length of the CDR3 is 16 residues. The CDR3 spells CASSLDGGGSNQPQHF. As DNA, the CDR3 is TGTGCCAGCAGCTTAGATGGGGGCGGGAGCAATCAGCCCCAGCATTTT.

The V call is TRBV5-1, the J call TRBJ1-1; D call uncertain. V shed 4 bases and J shed 5 bases, with 15 bases lying between them. The CDR3 has 14 residues. Per germline, CDR1 SGHRS and CDR2 YFSETQ. The CDR3 protein is CASSPVGSWTEAFF. DNA for the CDR3: TGCGCCAGCAGCCCCGTGGGGTCTTGGACTGAAGCTTTCTTT.

The genes are TRBV7-3 and TRBJ2-7, with 7 nucleotides matching TRBD2. The CDR3 extends over 13 amino acids. With V trimmed by 6 bases and J by 6 bases, 8 bases remained unmatched. Germline lookup yields CDR1 SGHTA and CDR2 FQGTGA. The CDR3 region has the DNA TGTGCCAGCAGTTCCGTGGGAGGGTTCGAGCAGTACTTC. Translating it yields CASSSVGGFEQYF.

As to this clonotype: This may come from a read error, since a much larger clone is one base off. The chain uses TRBV6-1 and TRBJ2-2; 7 nucleotides match TRBD2. Trimming cost V 7 bases and J 7 bases; bases outside gene matches: 18. Germline CDR1 MNHNS, CDR2 SASEGT. This CDR3 contains 17 residues. In nucleotides, the CDR3 is TGTGCCAGCAAACTCCGGGACTACAGAAAGGTTGGCGGGGAGCTGTTTTTT. Translation: CASKLRDYRKVGGELFF.

The chain couples TRBV3-1 to TRBJ1-6, with D uncertain. The V gene lost 0 bases and the J gene lost 6 bases, with 9 bases spanning the gap. Germline values: CDR1 LGHDT, CDR2 YNNKEL (reference sequence). The CDR3 is made up of 15 amino acids. The CDR3 here is CASSQDREINSPLHF. In DNA, the CDR3 is TGTGCCAGCAGCCAAGATCGAGAAATTAATTCACCCCTCCACTTT.

The chain joins TRBV2 to TRBJ2-1; D ambiguous. The CDR3 is made up of 13 amino acids. Between the trimmed V and J ends, which lost 6 bases and 5 bases, there was a span of 11 bases. Germline-derived CDR1 and CDR2 are SNHLY and FYNNEI. CDR3 sequence reads: CASSPLADNEQFF. The CDR3 DNA is TGTGCCAGCAGCCCCTTGGCTGACAATGAGCAGTTCTTC.

The chain joins TRBV7-2 to TRBJ2-1; D unclear. The germline V and J ends were trimmed by 4 bases and 8 bases, with 27 bases remaining between them. This CDR3 spans 18 amino acids. CDR1 and CDR2 (germline): SGHTA, FQGNSA. The CDR3: CASSSGLSLERAQDEQFF. CDR3 bases: TGTGCCAGCAGCTCCGGCCTGAGTTTAGAGCGCGCCCAGGATGAGCAGTTCTTC.

The chain has TRBV6-1 and TRBJ1-5; D remains ambiguous. Germline CDR1 reads MNHNS; CDR2 reads SASEGT. Trimming removed 4 bases from V and 11 bases from J, with 9 bases in between. The CDR3 extends over 11 amino acids. DNA of the CDR3: TGTGCCAGCAGTGTATTGGGGACCCAGCATTTT. It codes for CASSVLGTQHF.